The 11 T cell receptor beta chains given below trace back to one sample, sequenced in a study of beta chain features in type 1 diabetes. Expressed TCRB transcripts were sequenced because the entire RNA isolate underwent reverse transcription. The method was immunoSEQ multiplex PCR; TCRdb's version includes in-frame clones alone and lacks a portion of them. The sample includes approximately 140,000 clones, about 44% of them seen just once. The material sequenced was Tregs from blood. All receptors come from a man younger than 35 in good health.

In its sample, this clone was seen once. The chain combines TRBV28 with TRBJ2-1; TRBD2 is a possible D gene (5 bases). The CDR3 is made up of 14 amino acids. V was clipped by 6 bases and J by 6 bases, with 15 bases between them. Germline CDR1 MDHEN, CDR2 SYDVKM. CDR3 amino acids: CASRRLAGVNEQFF. The CDR3, as DNA: TGTGCCAGCAGGCGGCTAGCCGGGGTCAATGAGCAGTTCTTC.

CDR3 region: CASSSSTSGRYGEQFF. Written as DNA, the CDR3 is TGTGCCAGCAGTTCCTCGACTAGCGGGAGGTATGGTGAGCAGTTCTTC. The rearrangement joins TRBV6-6 to TRBJ2-1; 13 bases match TRBD2. Germline-derived CDR1 and CDR2 are MNHNY and SVGAGI (reference sequence). V lost 4 bases, J lost 9 bases, and 9 bases stayed unmatched. The CDR3 is 16 residues long.

The genes are TRBV10-2 and TRBJ1-6; unclear D gene. CDR3 length: 14 amino acids. Deletions cut 4 bases from V and 0 bases from J, with 4 bases between. The germline V gene has CDR1 WSHSY and CDR2 SAAADI. In nucleotides, the CDR3 is TGCGCCAGCAGTGTCAACTCCTATAATTCACCCCTCCACTTT. Residues: CASSVNSYNSPLHF.

The V and J genes are TRBV4-1 and TRBJ2-7, with 13 bases fitting TRBD2. Germline assignment: CDR1 MGHRA and CDR2 YSYEKL. Trimming removed 0 bases from V and 3 bases from J; junction bases left unmatched: 8. The CDR3 loop spans 18 amino acids. CDR3 in amino acids: CASSQEWKGLAGLYEQYF. CDR3 coding DNA: TGCGCCAGCAGCCAAGAGTGGAAGGGACTAGCGGGACTCTACGAGCAGTACTTC.

V gene TRBV4-1 combines with J gene TRBJ1-5; D might be TRBD1 (6 bases). The CDR3 loop spans 14 amino acids. The germline gives CDR1 MGHRA, CDR2 YSYEKL. V lost 4 bases, J lost 2 bases, and 9 bases lay in between. CDR3 residues: CASSPTGGNQPQHF. DNA for the CDR3: TGCGCCAGCAGCCCGACAGGCGGCAATCAGCCCCAGCATTTT.

V and J are TRBV13 and TRBJ1-1; D remains ambiguous. The germline V and J ends were trimmed by 2 bases and 8 bases, with 9 bases remaining between them. CDR1 and CDR2 (germline): PRHDT, FYEKMQ (reference sequence). This CDR3 has 12 residues. CDR3 sequence (DNA): TGTGCCAGCAGCTTATCGTTTAGAGAAGCTTTCTTT. The encoded protein is CASSLSFREAFF.

The chain is built from TRBV5-8 and TRBJ2-5; D is unclear. There are 13 residues in the CDR3. The ends were cut back, 1 base at V and 3 bases at J, with 7 bases in the middle. Germline V CDR1 and CDR2: SGHTS, YDEGEE. The CDR3 protein is CASSLRGEETQYF. The CDR3 nucleotides read TGTGCCAGCAGCTTGCGCGGCGAAGAGACCCAGTACTTC.

The rearrangement joins TRBV25-1 to TRBJ1-6; 9 bases agree with TRBD1. CDR1 MGHDK and CDR2 SYGVNS come from the germline V gene. The J segment lost 7 bases and the V segment lost 10 bases, leaving 11 bases of the junction unmatched. This CDR3 spans 15 amino acids. CDR3 residues: CANAKRGQGNSPLHF. The CDR3 nucleotides read TGTGCCAACGCAAAAAGGGGACAGGGAAATTCACCCCTCCACTTT.

V and J are TRBV7-9 and TRBJ2-1; D call uncertain. Germline V CDR1 and CDR2: SEHNR, FQNEAQ (reference sequence). This CDR3 comprises 18 residues. The V end lost 6 bases, the J end lost 8 bases, and 29 bases lay between the germline ends. CDR3 sequence reads: CASSRAASLRHIMDEQFF. Here the CDR3 DNA reads TGTGCCAGCAGTCGAGCAGCGTCCTTGCGTCACATTATGGATGAGCAGTTCTTC.

The chain joins TRBV5-1 to TRBJ1-2; D perhaps matches TRBD1 (5 bases). The CDR3 sequence is 13 residues long. Per the germline V gene, CDR1 is SGHRS and CDR2 is YFSETQ. Trimming removed 3 bases at V and 4 bases at J, with 10 bases between. The CDR3 loop is CASSSRQSYGYTF. The DNA for the CDR3 is TGCGCCAGCAGCTCCCGACAGTCCTATGGCTACACCTTC.

The genes are TRBV7-3 and TRBJ1-1; D uncertain. CDR1 SGHTA and CDR2 FQGTGA come from the germline V gene. Trimming left V 1 base short and J 6 bases short, with 9 bases between. The CDR3 totals 13 residues. CDR3 bases: TGTGCCAGCAGCTTAAGGAGTGAGGCTGAAGCTTTCTTT. Translation: CASSLRSEAEAFF.